The 15 T cell receptor beta chains reported below all come from one sample, sequenced in a study of T-cell reconstitution after alpha-beta-depleted transplantation in children. Using unique molecular identifiers, the investigators prepared the TCRbeta library. One entry per CDR3 protein results from TCRdb running MiXCR on the PCR reads. This table holds roughly 90,000 distinct CDR3 sequences, more than 10% found once. The source material was PBMCs from the stem cell graft donor, sampled from the stem cell graft. The source is a human donor who donated a stem cell graft to a child with inherited bone marrow failure.

This clonotype was observed a few times. V gene TRBV18 combines with J gene TRBJ2-1; 12 bases are a match to TRBD2. Trimming at V came to 6 bases and at J to 0 bases, leaving 3 bases not matched to a gene. CDR1 and CDR2 (germline): KGHSH, LQKENI. The CDR3 consists of 16 residues. The CDR3 protein is CASSQTSGSSYNEQFF. The CDR3 DNA sequence: TGTGCCAGCTCTCAGACTAGCGGGAGCTCCTACAATGAGCAGTTCTTC.

In this sample, this clonotype turned up many times. The CDR3 region has the DNA TGTGCCAGCAGCGAGCAGCGGGAGTTCCGGGAGACCCAGTACTTC. Protein product: CASSEQREFRETQYF. The rearrangement uses TRBV5-4 and TRBJ2-5; 8 nucleotides align to TRBD2. Germline CDR1 reads SGHNT; CDR2 reads YYREEE (reference sequence). The CDR3 consists of 15 residues. V lost 4 bases and J lost 5; bases outside the gene matches: 10.

The chain recombines TRBV9 with TRBJ2-7; a possible D gene is TRBD2 (5 bases). V was pared by 3 bases and J by 4 bases, with 11 bases between. Germline CDR1 and CDR2: SGDLS and YYNGEE. The CDR3 totals 13 residues. The CDR3 loop reads CASSAADGYEQYF. The CDR3 DNA follows: TGTGCCAGCAGCGCAGCGGACGGGTACGAGCAGTACTTC.

This clonotype was picked up many times. This chain connects TRBV11-3 to TRBJ1-3; possibly TRBD1 for D (6 bases). From germline, CDR1 is SGHNT and CDR2 YENEEA. CDR3 size: 14 residues. Trimming cost V 5 bases and J 2 bases, with 10 bases left between them. The CDR3 DNA reads as TGTGCCAGCAGCACAGGACAGCCTGGAAACACCATATATTTT. Translation: CASSTGQPGNTIYF.

This clonotype was seen repeatedly, ten times or more. This chain uses TRBV29-1 with TRBJ2-2; D is perhaps TRBD1 (5 bases). V lost 7 bases and J lost 1, with 16 bases in between. CDR3 length equals 15 residues. The V gene's germline CDR1 is SQVTM and CDR2 ANQGSEA. The CDR3 DNA follows: TGCAGCGCCCAAGGGGTTCCCCTGAACACCGGGGAGCTGTTTTTT. Protein sequence: CSAQGVPLNTGELFF.

This clonotype was recorded many times. The genes are TRBV19 and TRBJ1-6; 8 bases line up with TRBD1. The CDR3 has 16 residues. CDR1 is LNHDA and CDR2 is SQIVND in the germline V gene (reference sequence). After removal of 7 bases from V and 7 bases from J, the junction contained 12 bases not matched to a gene. The CDR3 DNA is TGTGCCAGTACCCGTCTGACGGGACAGGAGAATTCACCCCTCCACTTT. Residues: CASTRLTGQENSPLHF.

Only a few counts were recorded for this clonotype. V and J are TRBV15 and TRBJ1-2, with a possible D match to TRBD1 (5 bases). In germline, CDR1 is LNHNV, CDR2 YYDKDF (reference sequence). The CDR3 loop spans 12 amino acids. V was pared by 3 bases and J by 8 bases, with 10 bases between. The CDR3 spells CATSSLTDGYTF. The CDR3 DNA is TGTGCCACCAGCAGTCTGACAGACGGCTACACCTTC.

This clonotype was recorded a few times. This rearrangement joins TRBV5-1 to TRBJ1-2; D is uncertain. CDR3 length: 15 residues. Looked up from germline, CDR1 is SGHRS and CDR2 is YFSETQ. Trimming left V 4 bases short and J 2 bases short, with 15 bases between. This chain's CDR3 is CASSPTIGGNYGYTF. CDR3 nucleotide sequence: TGCGCCAGCAGCCCTACAATCGGCGGAAACTATGGCTACACCTTC. The whole variable domain, filled in from reference TRBV5-1 and TRBJ1-2, reads KAGVTQTPRYLIKTRGQQVTLSCSPISGHRSVSWYQQTPGQGLQFLFEYFSETQRNKGNFPGRFSGRQFSNSRSEMNVSTLELGDSALYLCASSPTIGGNYGYTFGSGTRLTVV.

The sample holds many counts of this clonotype. The gene calls are TRBV7-2 and TRBJ2-3; TRBD2 agrees at 13 bases. V gave up 6 bases and J gave up 5 bases; unmatched junction bases: 5. The CDR3 is 15 residues long. Germline V lookup: CDR1 SGHTA, CDR2 FQGNSA. CDR3 protein: CASSLLAGGQDTQYF. In DNA, the CDR3 is TGTGCCAGCAGTTTACTAGCGGGGGGGCAAGATACGCAGTATTTT.

This clonotype appeared many times. The CDR3 protein is CASIIREVYGYTF. In DNA, the CDR3 is TGTGCCAGCATAATTAGGGAGGTCTATGGCTACACCTTC. The chain has TRBV27 and TRBJ1-2; D remains unclear. The CDR3 has 13 amino acids. The germline V and J ends were trimmed by 7 bases and 4 bases, with 13 bases remaining between them. Germline-derived CDR1 and CDR2 are MNHEY and SMNVEV (reference sequence).

This clonotype was counted at least ten times. The V call is TRBV12-3 or TRBV12-4, the J call TRBJ2-1; unclear D gene. Trimming pared 3 bases from V and 2 bases from J, leaving 8 bases between. The CDR3 length is 14 residues. CDR3 sequence: CASSLGFAYNEQFF. For the CDR3, the DNA is TGTGCCAGCAGTTTGGGCTTCGCCTACAATGAGCAGTTCTTC.

This clonotype has at least ten counts. The chain recombines TRBV7-8 with TRBJ2-2; D is perhaps TRBD2 (6 bases). Trimming took 5 bases from V and 2 from J, leaving 15 bases between them. Germline V gene lookup returns CDR1 SGHVS and CDR2 FQNEAQ. The CDR3 spans 16 residues. CDR3: CASSLRELLNTGELFF. In DNA form, the CDR3 reads TGTGCCAGCAGCCTCCGGGAGCTACTCAACACCGGGGAGCTGTTTTTT. The whole variable domain, filled in from reference TRBV7-8 and TRBJ2-2, reads GAGVSQSPRYKVAKRGQDVALRCDPISGHVSLFWYQQALGQGPEFLTYFQNEAQLDKSGLPSDRFFAERPEGSVSTLKIQRTQQEDSAVYLCASSLRELLNTGELFFGEGSRLTVL.

This clonotype was picked up a small number of times. The rearrangement links TRBV29-1 to TRBJ1-1, with D perhaps TRBD1 (5 bases). The ends were cut back, 5 bases at V and 6 bases at J, with 22 bases in the middle. The V gene's germline CDR1 is SQVTM and CDR2 ANQGSEA. The CDR3 length is 15 residues. This chain's CDR3 is CSVSGTPDGRAEAFF. In DNA, the CDR3 is TGCAGCGTTTCCGGGACGCCCGACGGACGCGCTGAAGCTTTCTTT.

This clonotype was observed a handful of times. The chain combines TRBV7-9 with TRBJ1-3; D not resolved. The CDR3 is 16 amino acids. V was pared by 4 bases and J by 0 bases, with 13 bases between. CDR1 and CDR2 (germline): SEHNR, FQNEAQ (reference sequence). CDR3 sequence (DNA): TGTGCCAGCAGCTACCAGACCGAACACTCTGGAAACACCATATATTTT. Its protein product is CASSYQTEHSGNTIYF.

This clonotype was picked up many times. The gene calls are TRBV20-1 and TRBJ2-5, with TRBD2 matching over 9 bases. The CDR3 consists of 15 residues. Germline-derived CDR1 and CDR2 are DFQATT and SNEGSKA (reference sequence). In DNA form, the CDR3 reads TGCAGCGCCTTTCTGCGGGGGGGCCTTAGGGAGACCCAGTACTTC. It specifies CSAFLRGGLRETQYF.